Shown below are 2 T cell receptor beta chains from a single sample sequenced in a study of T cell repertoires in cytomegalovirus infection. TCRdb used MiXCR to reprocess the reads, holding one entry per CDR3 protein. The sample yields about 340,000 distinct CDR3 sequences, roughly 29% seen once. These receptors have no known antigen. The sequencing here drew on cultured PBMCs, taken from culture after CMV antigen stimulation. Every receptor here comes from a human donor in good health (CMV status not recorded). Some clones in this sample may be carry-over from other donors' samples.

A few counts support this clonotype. The CDR3 reads CASSLAGTGRGYTF. CDR3 in DNA: TGTGCCAGCAGCTTAGCTGGGACAGGCCGTGGCTACACCTTC. The rearrangement joins TRBV7-6 to TRBJ1-2, with 8 bases identical to TRBD1. Germline assignment: CDR1 SGHVS and CDR2 FNYEAQ. CDR3 size: 14 residues. V was pared by 0 bases and J by 7 bases, with 4 bases of the junction left unmatched.

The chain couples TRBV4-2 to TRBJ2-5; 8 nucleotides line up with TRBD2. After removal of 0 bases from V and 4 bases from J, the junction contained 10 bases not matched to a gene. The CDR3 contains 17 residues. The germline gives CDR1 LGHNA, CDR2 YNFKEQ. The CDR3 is CASSQDGTSGWRETQYF. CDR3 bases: TGTGCCAGCAGCCAAGATGGAACTAGCGGCTGGAGAGAGACCCAGTACTTC.